Below, 9 T cell receptor beta chains from the same sample are listed, as sequenced in a study of OX40 agonist ivuxolimab in advanced cancers. Clones were read by immunoSEQ multiplex PCR, and TCRdb kept only the in-frame ones, dropping some. The table lists more than 65,000 clones, about 81% of them singletons. The sequencing used CD4+ or CD8+ T cells sorted from blood, collected in a trial of the OX40 agonist ivuxolimab. The receptors here all came from an adult with an advanced solid tumor such as melanoma, head and neck, liver or kidney cancer.

This clone was seen a handful of times. The rearrangement joins TRBV5-4 to TRBJ2-2, with 7 bases fitting TRBD2. Germline CDR1 reads SGHNT; CDR2 reads YYREEE (reference sequence). V dropped 0 bases and J dropped 2; count of bases not matched to a gene: 16. The CDR3 is 20 residues long. CDR3: CASSLEGLGLAESNTGELFF. In DNA form, the CDR3 reads TGTGCCAGCAGCTTGGAGGGCCTCGGGCTAGCGGAGTCTAACACCGGGGAGCTGTTTTTT.

The chain employs TRBV5-1 and TRBJ2-5; D gene ambiguous. The V end lost 0 bases, the J end lost 3 bases, and 9 bases lay between the germline ends. The CDR3 contains 14 residues. Germline CDR1 reads SGHRS; CDR2 reads YFSETQ. CDR3 region: CASSLGQHEETQYF. In nucleotides, the CDR3 is TGCGCCAGCAGCTTGGGGCAGCATGAAGAGACCCAGTACTTC.

This chain uses TRBV10-1 with TRBJ2-2; TRBD2 matches at 11 bases. Germline V gives CDR1 WNHNN, CDR2 SYGVQD (reference sequence). The CDR3 has 16 amino acids. Trimming at V came to 5 bases and at J to 1 base, leaving 3 bases not matched to a gene. The CDR3 here is CASSPGTSGNTGELFF. In DNA form, the CDR3 reads TGCGCCAGCAGTCCCGGGACTAGCGGGAACACCGGGGAGCTGTTTTTT.

In its sample, this clone was seen once. This sequence joins TRBV2 and TRBJ1-5; 7 bases fit TRBD1. Per germline, CDR1 SNHLY and CDR2 FYNNEI. Trimming at V came to 7 bases and at J to 5 bases, leaving 5 bases not matched to a gene. The CDR3 length is 13 residues. CDR3 in amino acids: CASTAGGYQPQHF. The CDR3 coding sequence is TGTGCCAGCACGGCAGGGGGGTATCAGCCCCAGCATTTT.

V gene TRBV29-1 combines with J gene TRBJ1-4; D is perhaps TRBD1 (5 bases). V lost 6 bases and J 0 bases, leaving 8 bases between the germline ends. The CDR3 runs to 13 residues. Per germline, CDR1 SQVTM and CDR2 ANQGSEA. CDR3 sequence reads: CSVGGTTNEKLFF. In DNA form, the CDR3 reads TGCAGCGTGGGGGGTACAACTAATGAAAAACTGTTTTTT.

The table lists this clone with a few counts. The V and J genes are TRBV18 and TRBJ1-1; possible D gene TRBD1, 5 bases. V was clipped by 1 base and J by 3 bases, with 18 bases between them. The CDR3 sequence is 17 residues long. Germline assignment: CDR1 KGHSH and CDR2 LQKENI. The CDR3, as DNA: TGTGCCAGCTCACCACGTGTGGGAGGGGAGGGATACACTGAAGCTTTCTTT. It is translated as CASSPRVGGEGYTEAFF.

The rearrangement joins TRBV30 to TRBJ2-7, with 8 positions matching TRBD2. This CDR3 region has 12 residues. Losses at the gene ends were 5 bases for V and 4 bases for J; bases not matched to a gene: 4. Germline V lookup: CDR1 GTSNPN, CDR2 SVGIG (reference sequence). CDR3 in amino acids: CAWGLASYEQYF. In nucleotides, the CDR3 is TGTGCCTGGGGACTAGCTTCGTACGAGCAGTACTTC.

The gene calls are TRBV2 and TRBJ1-4, with a tentative D call TRBD1 (6 bases). V was trimmed by 5 bases and J by 0 bases, leaving 10 bases between them. Germline assignment: CDR1 SNHLY and CDR2 FYNNEI. The CDR3 is 15 residues long. The CDR3 loop is CASSLGQSTNEKLFF. The CDR3 coding sequence is TGTGCCAGCAGTCTCGGACAGTCAACTAATGAAAAACTGTTTTTT.

The chain couples TRBV6-5 to TRBJ2-5; TRBD1 aligns across 7 bases. In germline, CDR1 is MNHEY, CDR2 SVGAGI. The trim removed 5 bases at V and 0 bases at J, leaving 3 bases unmatched. This CDR3 is 14 amino acids long. The CDR3 reads CASSIQGNQETQYF. DNA of the CDR3: TGTGCCAGCAGTATACAGGGGAACCAAGAGACCCAGTACTTC.